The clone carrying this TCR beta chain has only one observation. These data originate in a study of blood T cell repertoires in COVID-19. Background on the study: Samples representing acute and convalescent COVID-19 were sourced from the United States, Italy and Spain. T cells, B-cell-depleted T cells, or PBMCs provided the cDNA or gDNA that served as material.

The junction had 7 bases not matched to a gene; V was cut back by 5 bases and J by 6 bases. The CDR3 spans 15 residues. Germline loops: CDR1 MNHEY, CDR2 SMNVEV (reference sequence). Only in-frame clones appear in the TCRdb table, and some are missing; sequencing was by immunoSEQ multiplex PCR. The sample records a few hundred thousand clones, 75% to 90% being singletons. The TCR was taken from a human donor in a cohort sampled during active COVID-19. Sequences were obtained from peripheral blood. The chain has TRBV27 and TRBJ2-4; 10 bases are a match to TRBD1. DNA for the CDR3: TGTGCCAGCAGTCCCGAGGGACAGGGGCTAAACATTCAGTACTTC. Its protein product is CASSPEGQGLNIQYF.